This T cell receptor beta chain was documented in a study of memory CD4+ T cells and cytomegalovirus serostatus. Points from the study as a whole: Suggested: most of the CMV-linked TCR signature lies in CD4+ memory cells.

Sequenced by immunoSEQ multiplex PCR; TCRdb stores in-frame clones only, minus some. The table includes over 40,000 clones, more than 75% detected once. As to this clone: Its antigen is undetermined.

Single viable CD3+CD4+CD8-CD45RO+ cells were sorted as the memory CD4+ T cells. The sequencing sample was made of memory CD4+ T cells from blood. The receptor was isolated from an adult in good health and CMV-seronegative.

The chain's CDR3 is CAISESKASGGYNEQFF. DNA of the CDR3: TGTGCCATCAGTGAGTCTAAGGCTAGCGGGGGCTACAATGAGCAGTTCTTC. The chain is built from TRBV10-3 and TRBJ2-1, with TRBD2 matching over 10 bases. Germline CDR1 is ENHRY and CDR2 is SYGVKD. The CDR3 runs 17 residues. Losses at the gene ends were 0 bases for V and 3 bases for J; bases not matched to a gene: 5.